This entry lists 32 T cell receptor beta chains sequenced from one sample in a study of blood T cell repertoires in COVID-19. Using immunoSEQ multiplex PCR, the repertoire was profiled, and TCRdb retains in-frame clones only, with some absent. The sample yields more than 200,000 clones, around 87% seen once. Input material: PBMCs or T cells enriched from blood (not recorded which). These receptors were obtained from a man aged 25 to 40 in a cohort exposed to, infected with or recovered from COVID-19 (not recorded which).

V and J are TRBV24-1 and TRBJ2-1; possible D gene TRBD2, 5 bases. CDR3 length: 12 amino acids. The V and J ends lost 5 bases and 6 bases respectively, with 7 bases between them. Germline CDR1 is KGHDR and CDR2 is SFDVKD. CDR3 protein: CATSGGFNEQFF. The CDR3 DNA reads as TGTGCCACCAGTGGCGGGTTCAATGAGCAGTTCTTC.

The rearrangement joins TRBV9 to TRBJ2-5; 7 bases align to TRBD2. This CDR3 contains 14 residues. The germline V gene has CDR1 SGDLS and CDR2 YYNGEE. The V gene end was trimmed by 0 bases and the J gene end by 5 bases; junction bases not matched to a gene: 4. CDR3 region: CASSVGAGLETQYF. DNA for the CDR3: TGTGCCAGCAGCGTAGGAGCGGGATTGGAGACCCAGTACTTC.

The rearrangement uses TRBV5-4 and TRBJ1-4; tentative D call: TRBD1 (5 bases). This CDR3 region has 13 residues. Germline V CDR1 and CDR2: SGHNT, YYREEE (reference sequence). The ends were cut back, 4 bases at V and 5 bases at J, with 9 bases in the middle. In DNA form, the CDR3 reads TGTGCCAGCAGCGAGGCAGGGAATGAAAAACTGTTTTTT. Translated: CASSEAGNEKLFF.

The chain combines TRBV15 with TRBJ2-3; 7 positions agree with TRBD1. J gave up 3 bases and V 4 bases, and 10 bases lay outside the gene matches. Germline CDR1 is LNHNV and CDR2 is YYDKDF (reference sequence). The length of the CDR3 is 16 residues. For the CDR3, the DNA is TGTGCCACCAGCACGGGACAGACCACGATAACAGATACGCAGTATTTT. Protein: CATSTGQTTITDTQYF.

The J gene is TRBJ1-2, the V gene TRBV7-6; D is perhaps TRBD1 (5 bases). This CDR3 has 16 residues. The V gene's germline CDR1 is SGHVS and CDR2 FNYEAQ. V was trimmed by 2 bases and J by 2 bases, leaving 15 bases between them. The CDR3 sequence: CASSLNPSPGNYGYTF. CDR3 bases: TGTGCCAGCAGCTTAAACCCCTCCCCAGGGAACTATGGCTACACCTTC.

This chain joins TRBV5-4 and TRBJ2-1; 10 nucleotides line up with TRBD2. Germline V gene lookup returns CDR1 SGHNT and CDR2 YYREEE (reference sequence). V lost 3 bases and J lost 6; bases outside the gene matches: 3. There are 14 residues in the CDR3. The CDR3 DNA follows: TGTGCCAGCAGCTCACTAGCGGGACCCAATGAGCAGTTCTTC. It specifies CASSSLAGPNEQFF.

V gene TRBV9 combines with J gene TRBJ2-3; 8 bases agree with TRBD1. Losses at the gene ends were 7 bases for V and 0 bases for J; bases not matched to a gene: 7. This CDR3 contains 15 residues. Germline values: CDR1 SGDLS, CDR2 YYNGEE. The CDR3 DNA follows: TGTGCCAGCGGCCTGACAGGGGCCAGCACAGATACGCAGTATTTT. As protein: CASGLTGASTDTQYF.

V and J are TRBV10-3 and TRBJ2-5; D remains ambiguous. In germline, CDR1 is ENHRY, CDR2 SYGVKD. This CDR3 is built from 13 residues. The V end was cut by 2 bases, the J end by 5 bases, with 9 bases between. As DNA, the CDR3 is TGTGCCATCAGTGAGGCCGGTTCCGAGACCCAGTACTTC. Protein: CAISEAGSETQYF.

V usage is TRBV11-2 and J usage is TRBJ2-1; D remains unclear. The germline V gene has CDR1 SGHAT and CDR2 FQNNGV. The CDR3 loop spans 13 amino acids. V lost 0 bases, J lost 15 bases, and 15 bases lay in between. CDR3 sequence (DNA): TGTGCCAGCAGCTTAGATATCTCCCTAGGTTGGTTCTTC. Encoded protein: CASSLDISLGWFF.

The rearrangement joins TRBV6-2 or TRBV6-3 to TRBJ2-1, with D perhaps TRBD2 (6 bases). The CDR3 length is 13 residues. Germline CDR1 reads MNHEY; CDR2 reads SVGEGT. V lost 6 bases and J lost 1, with 7 bases in between. The chain's CDR3 is CASSGSSYNEQFF. The CDR3 DNA follows: TGTGCCAGCAGCGGGAGTTCCTACAATGAGCAGTTCTTC.

V and J are TRBV5-1 and TRBJ2-7; D may be TRBD1 (6 bases). Trimming removed 0 bases from V and 3 bases from J, with 10 bases in between. CDR3 length equals 14 residues. Germline CDR1 reads SGHRS; CDR2 reads YFSETQ. Here the CDR3 DNA reads TGCGCCAGCAGCTTGGAACAGGGAATCTACGAGCAGTACTTC. It codes for CASSLEQGIYEQYF.

The V and J genes are TRBV12-5 and TRBJ2-2, with D uncertain. Germline CDR1 LGHNT, CDR2 FRNRAP. This CDR3 spans 16 amino acids. Deletions cut 0 bases from V and 3 bases from J, with 11 bases between. The CDR3 is CASGLVLSGYTGELFF. CDR3 DNA: TGTGCTAGTGGTTTGGTACTCTCAGGATACACCGGGGAGCTGTTTTTT.

The chain links TRBV18 to TRBJ1-2; perhaps TRBD1 as D (6 bases). Germline CDR1 KGHSH, CDR2 LQKENI. The CDR3 contains 13 residues. The V end was cut by 6 bases, the J end by 3 bases, with 11 bases between. The CDR3 reads CASSPGGYYGYTF. The CDR3 DNA is TGTGCCAGCTCCCCGGGGGGCTACTATGGCTACACCTTC.

To note about this clone: This sample also contains other DNA sequences that code for the same CDR3. The chain joins TRBV28 to TRBJ2-7, with TRBD2 matching 10 bases. The CDR3 covers 15 residues. The J segment lost 0 bases and the V segment lost 3 bases, leaving 2 bases of the junction unmatched. Germline V lookup: CDR1 MDHEN, CDR2 SYDVKM. Here the CDR3 reads CASSLSGRASYEQYF. The CDR3, as DNA: TGTGCCAGCAGTTTGAGCGGGAGGGCCTCCTACGAGCAGTACTTC.

The J gene is TRBJ1-5, the V gene TRBV21-1; the table's D call of TRBD1 was not tested on the DNA. TRBV21-1 is termed a pseudogene. CDR3 size: 14 residues. The CDR3 DNA is TGTGCCAGCAGCAGGCTACAGGGCTGTCAGCCCCAGCATTTT. Translated, it gives CASSRLQGCQPQHF.

The CDR3 sequence: CASSRVGGNTEAFF. CDR3 in DNA: TGTGCCAGCAGCCGAGTCGGGGGAAACACTGAAGCTTTCTTT. This chain joins TRBV7-6 and TRBJ1-1; maybe TRBD1 (5 bases). The ends were cut back, 5 bases at V and 2 bases at J, with 12 bases in the middle. The CDR3 covers 14 residues. Germline CDR1 SGHVS, CDR2 FNYEAQ.

This clone has a handful of counts. The rearrangement joins TRBV7-2 to TRBJ1-3, with D possibly TRBD1 on 5 matching bases. This CDR3 has 17 amino acids. CDR1 SGHTA and CDR2 FQGNSA come from the germline V gene. V lost 1 base and J 2 bases, leaving 15 bases between the germline ends. CDR3 amino acids: CASSLDPAGPTGNTIYF. The CDR3 coding sequence is TGTGCCAGCAGCTTAGATCCCGCAGGGCCCACTGGAAACACCATATATTTT.

V and J are TRBV24-1 and TRBJ2-1, with D perhaps TRBD2 (5 bases). The CDR3 is 14 residues long. V dropped 0 bases and J dropped 7 bases, with 9 bases sitting between them. The germline gives CDR1 KGHDR, CDR2 SFDVKD. CDR3 coding DNA: TGTGCCACCAGTGATTTGGGATCGGGAAATGAGCAGTTCTTC. Translation gives CATSDLGSGNEQFF.

The rearrangement joins TRBV9 to TRBJ2-1; unclear D gene. Per germline, CDR1 SGDLS and CDR2 YYNGEE. Trimming stripped 4 bases from V and 7 bases from J, with 6 bases between. The CDR3 is made up of 11 amino acids. The CDR3 loop is CASSSLNEQFF. The CDR3 DNA reads TGTGCCAGCAGCTCCCTGAATGAGCAGTTCTTC.

The chain recombines TRBV4-1 with TRBJ1-5; the D gene is possibly TRBD1 (6 bases). Trimming took off 3 bases at V and 4 bases at J, with 10 bases between the two ends. CDR1 is MGHRA, CDR2 YSYEKL, per germline. The CDR3 is 14 amino acids. The DNA for the CDR3 is TGCGCCAGCAGCCATGCACAGGGAAATCAGCCCCAGCATTTT. It encodes CASSHAQGNQPQHF.

The chain employs TRBV28 and TRBJ2-3; TRBD1 might be the D (5 bases). Germline CDR1 is MDHEN and CDR2 is SYDVKM. The CDR3 covers 12 residues. The V gene lost 5 bases and the J gene lost 5 bases, with 8 bases spanning the gap. Here the CDR3 DNA reads TGTGCCAGCAGTCTACAGGAAGATACGCAGTATTTT. It encodes CASSLQEDTQYF.

The chain employs TRBV7-3 and TRBJ2-1; unclear D gene. V lost 5 bases to trimming and J lost 8 bases, with 10 bases between them. Germline-derived CDR1 and CDR2 are SGHTA and FQGTGA. The CDR3 consists of 12 residues. CDR3 amino acids: CASSQIKHEQFF. CDR3 in DNA: TGTGCCAGCAGCCAGATAAAACATGAGCAGTTCTTC.

The chain recombines TRBV13 with TRBJ2-1, with 10 nucleotides matching TRBD2. This CDR3 has 15 residues. The junction had 5 bases not matched to a gene; V was cut back by 0 bases and J by 9 bases. Germline V lookup: CDR1 PRHDT, CDR2 FYEKMQ (reference sequence). The CDR3 is CASSLGASGSSEQFF. In DNA form, the CDR3 reads TGTGCCAGCAGCTTAGGCGCTAGCGGGAGCTCTGAGCAGTTCTTC. The full variable domain, with the rest looked up from reference TRBV13 and TRBJ2-1, is AAGVIQSPRHLIKEKRETATLKCYPIPRHDTVYWYQQGPGQDPQFLISFYEKMQSDKGSIPDRFSAQQFSDYHSELNMSSLELGDSALYFCASSLGASGSSEQFFGPGTRLTVL.

V and J are TRBV4-1 and TRBJ1-3; D not certain. V lost 1 base and J lost 3, with 4 bases in between. Germline CDR1 and CDR2: MGHRA and YSYEKL. The CDR3 is 13 residues long. The CDR3 nucleotides read TGCGCCAGCAGCCAAGTGTATGGAAACACCATATATTTT. This codes for CASSQVYGNTIYF.

The CDR3 region has the DNA TGTGCCAGCTCACCACCGAAAGGGAGCACTGAAGCTTTCTTT. This codes for CASSPPKGSTEAFF. The rearrangement uses TRBV18 and TRBJ1-1; no reliable D call. Looked up from germline, CDR1 is KGHSH and CDR2 is LQKENI. This CDR3 has 14 residues. The V end lost 0 bases, the J end lost 4 bases, and 9 bases lay between the germline ends.

Points on this clone: The identical CDR3 is also encoded by other nucleotide sequences in the sample. The genes are TRBV5-1 and TRBJ2-1; 13 bases map to TRBD2. The CDR3 is made up of 16 amino acids. Per the germline V gene, CDR1 is SGHRS and CDR2 is YFSETQ. V lost 3 bases, J lost 0 bases, and 0 bases stayed unmatched. Written as DNA, the CDR3 is TGCGCCAGCAGCTGGACTAGCGGGAGCTCCTACAATGAGCAGTTCTTC. Its translation is CASSWTSGSSYNEQFF.

This clone was seen a few times. The chain joins TRBV4-2 to TRBJ2-7, with D tentatively TRBD2 (5 bases). This CDR3 is 14 amino acids long. Trimming shortened V by 0 bases and J by 7 bases, and 13 bases separated the two germline ends. Germline-derived CDR1 and CDR2 are LGHNA and YNFKEQ. The CDR3 region is CASSQEYWSGEQYF. CDR3 in DNA: TGTGCCAGCAGCCAAGAGTATTGGTCGGGGGAGCAGTACTTC.

The chain recombines TRBV18 with TRBJ2-5; no firm D call. Trimming left V 3 bases short and J 4 bases short, with 12 bases between. The CDR3 spans 14 residues. Germline assignment: CDR1 KGHSH and CDR2 LQKENI. CDR3 sequence (DNA): TGTGCCAGCTCACCCGCCCCCCCAGGAGAGACCCAGTACTTC. It is translated as CASSPAPPGETQYF.

The chain links TRBV5-1 to TRBJ1-1; the D is unclear. The CDR3 sequence is 15 residues long. The V end was cut by 1 base, the J end by 5 bases, with 15 bases between. Germline V gives CDR1 SGHRS, CDR2 YFSETQ. CDR3 in DNA: TGCGCCAGCAGCTTGTCCGCTCCAGGTGTAACTGAAGCTTTCTTT. Residues: CASSLSAPGVTEAFF.

This clone was detected once. The gene calls are TRBV5-5 and TRBJ2-5; no reliable D call. V lost 4 bases to trimming and J lost 5 bases, with 12 bases between them. CDR3 size: 13 residues. CDR1 and CDR2 (germline): SGHKS, YYEKEE (reference sequence). CDR3 protein: CASSASLVETQYF. CDR3 in DNA: TGTGCCAGCAGCGCGTCGCTCGTCGAGACCCAGTACTTC.

CDR3 DNA sequence: TGTGCCAGCTTCAAGGGCCGGCCTCCCGCGGGCTCCTACGAGCAGTACTTC. It yields the protein CASFKGRPPAGSYEQYF. The chain links TRBV5-4 to TRBJ2-7, with D possibly matching TRBD2 (5 bases). CDR1 and CDR2 from the germline V gene are SGHNT and YYREEE (reference sequence). The CDR3 contains 17 residues. Trimming took 7 bases from V and 0 from J, leaving 23 bases between them.

This chain links TRBV3-1 (or the pseudogene TRBV3-2) with TRBJ1-5; D remains unclear. CDR3 length equals 14 residues. The V end was cut by 4 bases, the J end by 0 bases, with 7 bases between. Germline V gives CDR1 LGHDT, CDR2 YNNKEL (reference sequence). In DNA, the CDR3 is TGTGCCAGCAGCCGGAGTTATAGCAATCAGCCCCAGCATTTT. Its translation: CASSRSYSNQPQHF.